These 18 T cell receptor beta chains came from one sample sequenced in a study of T-cell memory formation after mild COVID-19. One entry per CDR3 protein results from TCRdb running MiXCR on the 5' RACE reads. The sample consists of around 310,000 distinct CDR3 sequences, 20% of them appearing once. Input material: PBMCs or a T cell subset sorted from them (not recorded which). The receptor set was obtained from a man aged 18 to 35 who had mild COVID-19 (a few samples of this study predate the infection). Cell type and time point are not known.

The chain employs TRBV6-6 and TRBJ2-5; 13 nucleotides match TRBD2. The trim removed 7 bases at V and 4 bases at J, leaving 6 bases unmatched. The CDR3 totals 15 residues. Germline-derived CDR1 and CDR2 are MNHNY and SVGAGI (reference sequence). The CDR3: CASNPGTSGVETQYF. CDR3 coding DNA: TGTGCCAGCAACCCCGGGACTAGCGGGGTAGAGACCCAGTACTTC.

This clonotype was counted a few times. V usage is TRBV7-9 and J usage is TRBJ1-2; D perhaps matches TRBD1 (6 bases). Germline CDR1 SEHNR, CDR2 FQNEAQ (reference sequence). Trimming left V 5 bases short and J 5 bases short, with 15 bases between. The CDR3 loop spans 14 amino acids. CDR3 nucleotide sequence: TGTGCCAGCAGCCTGGACAGCCTTCCTTATGGCTACACCTTC. Protein: CASSLDSLPYGYTF.

This clonotype was detected a few times. The chain carries TRBV19 and TRBJ1-2, with D possibly being TRBD1 (6 bases). The CDR3 has 14 amino acids. Germline CDR1 LNHDA, CDR2 SQIVND (reference sequence). V lost 7 bases and J 1 base, leaving 13 bases between the germline ends. The CDR3 spells CASKTGANNYGYTF. CDR3 bases: TGTGCCAGTAAGACAGGCGCAAATAACTATGGCTACACCTTC.

This clonotype was counted ten times or more. This chain links TRBV7-2 with TRBJ2-5; no reliable D call. Germline V gene data show CDR1 as SGHTA and CDR2 as FQGNSA. V lost 1 base to trimming and J lost 2 bases, with 5 bases between them. This CDR3 comprises 13 residues. The CDR3 bases are TGTGCCAGCAGCTTAGAGAGGCAAGAGACCCAGTACTTC. Protein: CASSLERQETQYF.

This clonotype has a handful of counts. For the CDR3, the DNA is TGTGCCAGCAGTTTATTAGCGGGGGGGCACGATACGCAGTATTTT. It encodes CASSLLAGGHDTQYF. The rearrangement uses TRBV12-3 or TRBV12-4 and TRBJ2-3; TRBD2 aligns across 11 bases. CDR3 length equals 15 residues. Germline trimming cut 2 bases from V and 6 bases from J; bases unmatched to any gene: 4.

The table lists this clonotype with a few counts. The rearrangement uses TRBV7-9 and TRBJ2-2; D is possibly TRBD2 (6 bases). The germline V and J ends were trimmed by 4 bases and 3 bases, with 12 bases remaining between them. The germline V gene has CDR1 SEHNR and CDR2 FQNEAQ (reference sequence). The CDR3 consists of 15 residues. CDR3 DNA sequence: TGTGCCAGCAGCTATCGGGACTCCTACACCGGGGAGCTGTTTTTT. It encodes CASSYRDSYTGELFF.

The chain couples TRBV4-3 to TRBJ1-2; D might be TRBD1 (6 bases). The CDR3 loop spans 16 amino acids. Germline CDR1 and CDR2: LGHNA and YSLEER. V lost 3 bases and J 4 bases, leaving 18 bases between the germline ends. The CDR3 reads CASSHPDVRGSYGYTF. The DNA of the CDR3 is TGCGCCAGCAGCCACCCCGATGTCAGGGGAAGCTATGGCTACACCTTC.

This clonotype was found a few times. The chain couples TRBV6-2 or TRBV6-3 to TRBJ2-7; no reliable D call. V lost 4 bases to trimming and J lost 6 bases, with 7 bases between them. CDR1 and CDR2 (germline): MNHEY, SVGEGT. The CDR3 runs to 11 residues. The DNA for the CDR3 is TGTGCCAGCAGTTTCCGTGCCGAGCAGTACTTC. Translating it yields CASSFRAEQYF.

This clonotype has more than one count but fewer than ten. The chain uses TRBV27 and TRBJ1-6; maybe TRBD1 (6 bases). The CDR3 has 14 residues. The V gene's germline CDR1 is MNHEY and CDR2 SMNVEV (reference sequence). The V gene lost 2 bases and the J gene lost 12 bases, with 14 bases spanning the gap. CDR3 residues: CASSLGQGRIPLHF. The CDR3 bases are TGTGCCAGCAGTTTAGGTCAGGGGAGGATACCCCTCCACTTT.

The chain links TRBV7-9 to TRBJ1-4, with D unclear. Germline V CDR1 and CDR2: SEHNR, FQNEAQ (reference sequence). CDR3 length equals 12 residues. Between the trimmed V and J ends, which lost 2 bases and 5 bases, there was a span of 3 bases. The CDR3 reads CASSLHNEKLFF. For the CDR3, the DNA is TGTGCCAGCAGCTTACACAATGAAAAACTGTTTTTT.

J is TRBJ1-1 and V is TRBV7-3; D remains ambiguous. CDR3 size: 13 residues. V gave up 5 bases and J gave up 7 bases, with 14 bases separating them. CDR1 SGHTA and CDR2 FQGTGA come from the germline V gene. The CDR3 region has the DNA TGTGCCAGCAGCGCTAGCGGAAGTGGTGAAGCTTTCTTT. Protein product: CASSASGSGEAFF.

This chain joins TRBV20-1 and TRBJ2-3; TRBD2 matches at 13 bases. Germline CDR1 is DFQATT and CDR2 is SNEGSKA (reference sequence). Trimming removed 6 bases from V and 1 base from J; junction bases left unmatched: 7. The CDR3 runs 16 residues. CDR3 sequence (DNA): TGCAGTGCCCGACGGACTAGCGGGGGCCGCACAGATACGCAGTATTTT. Its protein product is CSARRTSGGRTDTQYF.

This clonotype occurred a few times. For the CDR3, the DNA is TGTGCCAGCAGTCCCCAGGGGGCTCGGTACGAGCAGTACGTC. It specifies CASSPQGARYEQYV. The V call is TRBV6-5, the J call TRBJ2-7; 8 bases map to TRBD1. Germline V gene lookup returns CDR1 MNHEY and CDR2 SVGAGI. This CDR3 region has 14 residues. The J segment lost 4 bases and the V segment lost 5 bases, leaving 7 bases of the junction unmatched.

This clonotype has ten or more counts. The rearrangement uses TRBV20-1 and TRBJ2-1; D is possibly TRBD2 (5 bases). The V gene lost 2 bases and the J gene lost 8 bases, with 10 bases spanning the gap. From germline, CDR1 is DFQATT and CDR2 SNEGSKA (reference sequence). The CDR3 is made up of 12 amino acids. The CDR3 DNA reads TGCAGTGCTAGATTGAGCGGCTATGAGCAGTTCTTC. This sequence encodes CSARLSGYEQFF.

This clonotype was seen repeatedly, ten times or more. The V and J genes are TRBV10-3 and TRBJ1-1; no clear D. CDR3 size: 13 residues. CDR1 is ENHRY and CDR2 is SYGVKD in the germline V gene. V lost 4 bases, J lost 3 bases, and 9 bases lay in between. CDR3 region: CAISGKLDTEAFF. The CDR3 bases are TGTGCCATCAGTGGGAAGCTTGACACTGAAGCTTTCTTT.

This clonotype was seen a handful of times. The V and J genes are TRBV7-9 and TRBJ1-1; no clear D. Trimming took 5 bases from V and 5 from J, leaving 15 bases between them. Germline CDR1 SEHNR, CDR2 FQNEAQ (reference sequence). The length of the CDR3 is 14 residues. Here the CDR3 reads CASSPNVRRTEAFF. CDR3 DNA sequence: TGTGCCAGCAGCCCAAACGTCCGACGAACTGAAGCTTTCTTT.

There are a few counts of this clonotype. The V gene is TRBV30, the J gene TRBJ1-5; D gene unclear. In germline, CDR1 is GTSNPN, CDR2 SVGIG (reference sequence). The CDR3 runs 13 residues. The ends were cut back, 2 bases at V and 0 bases at J, with 5 bases in the middle. The CDR3 loop reads CAWSHNSNQPQHF. The DNA of the CDR3 is TGTGCCTGGAGTCACAATAGCAATCAGCCCCAGCATTTT.

This rearrangement joins TRBV20-1 to TRBJ2-3; perhaps TRBD1 as D (6 bases). V was trimmed by 3 bases and J by 1 base, leaving 14 bases between them. CDR1 DFQATT and CDR2 SNEGSKA come from the germline V gene (reference sequence). The CDR3 has 15 residues. CDR3 in DNA: TGCAGTGCTAGCGAATGGACAGTGCGCACAGATACGCAGTATTTT. Translated: CSASEWTVRTDTQYF.